The next 29 T cell receptor beta chains were all read from a single sample in a study of cytomegalovirus exposure and HLA in healthy donors. Amplification used 60 Vbeta primers and 13 Jbeta primers. Some clones are missing from TCRdb's copy, which holds only in-frame ones; the method was immunoSEQ multiplex PCR. The table lists about 93,000 clones, roughly four fifths of them singletons. Sequences were obtained from PBMCs. The receptors come from a man aged 25-45 years in good health and CMV-seronegative.

This clone was observed a single time. This chain links TRBV7-6 with TRBJ2-3, with a possible D match to TRBD2 (6 bases). Trimming left V 6 bases short and J 2 bases short, with 18 bases between. The V gene's germline CDR1 is SGHVS and CDR2 FNYEAQ. CDR3 length: 16 residues. The DNA of the CDR3 is TGTGCCAGCAGTTCACTCCGGGGGACTGCCACAGATACGCAGTATTTT. Translated: CASSSLRGTATDTQYF.

This chain links TRBV6-5 with TRBJ2-7; TRBD1 is a possible D gene (5 bases). CDR1 and CDR2 (germline): MNHEY, SVGAGI. V was shortened by 6 bases and J by 2 bases, with 17 bases between the two germline ends. The CDR3 sequence is 15 residues long. Written as DNA, the CDR3 is TGTGCCAGCAGCCCGACCGCTCTAGGGGCCTACGAGCAGTACGTC. Its protein product is CASSPTALGAYEQYV.

This clone was counted a single time. The junction and the germline gene differ at one end; a read error may be behind it. The rearrangement joins TRBV7-9 to TRBJ2-5; 10 nucleotides align to TRBD1. Germline CDR1 SEHNR, CDR2 FQNEAQ (reference sequence). The CDR3 length is 16 residues. In DNA form, the CDR3 reads TGTTCCAGCAGCCTACAACGGACAGGGGGAGGAGAGACCCAGTACTTC. It yields the protein CSSSLQRTGGGETQYF.

This chain uses TRBV19 with TRBJ2-2; the D is unclear. Germline V gene data show CDR1 as LNHDA and CDR2 as SQIVND (reference sequence). This CDR3 has 15 amino acids. Trimming stripped 3 bases from V and 1 base from J, with 9 bases between. This CDR3 reads CASSILARNTGELFF. In DNA, the CDR3 is TGTGCCAGTAGTATTTTAGCAAGGAACACCGGGGAGCTGTTTTTT.

The V and J genes are TRBV4-3 and TRBJ1-6; the D is unclear. Between the trimmed V and J ends, which lost 0 bases and 4 bases, there was a span of 10 bases. Germline values: CDR1 LGHNA, CDR2 YSLEER. CDR3 size: 16 residues. CDR3: CASSQETGNYNSPLHF. The CDR3 DNA reads TGCGCCAGCAGCCAAGAAACCGGGAATTATAATTCACCCCTCCACTTT.

This chain uses TRBV6-6 with TRBJ1-2; D unclear. Germline CDR1 reads MNHNY; CDR2 reads SVGAGI (reference sequence). Deletions cut 7 bases from V and 2 bases from J, with 11 bases between. This CDR3 contains 13 residues. The CDR3 spells CASTQIINYGYTF. CDR3 in DNA: TGTGCCAGCACCCAGATCATAAACTATGGCTACACCTTC.

The gene calls are TRBV18 and TRBJ1-2; no clear D gene. V lost 10 bases to trimming and J lost 7 bases, with 16 bases between them. CDR3 length: 12 residues. Germline CDR1 and CDR2: KGHSH and LQKENI. DNA of the CDR3: TGTGCCACCCTTCAGCGTAATGGTGGCTACACCTTC. This codes for CATLQRNGGYTF.

This chain uses TRBV5-1 with TRBJ1-2; 8 nucleotides align to TRBD1. CDR3 length: 15 amino acids. V shed 0 bases, J shed 1 base, and the junction held 2 bases outside the gene matches. Germline V gene lookup returns CDR1 SGHRS and CDR2 YFSETQ. CDR3 sequence reads: CASSLEGQGNYGYTF. The CDR3 nucleotides read TGCGCCAGCAGCTTGGAAGGACAGGGTAACTATGGCTACACCTTC.

This clone has only a few counts. The chain has TRBV5-1 and TRBJ2-5, with D possibly TRBD1 on 6 matching bases. CDR1 and CDR2 from the germline V gene are SGHRS and YFSETQ. The CDR3 spans 14 residues. Trimming left V 4 bases short and J 1 base short, with 11 bases between. In DNA, the CDR3 is TGCGCCAGCAGCAACCAGGGGAGCCAAGAGACCCAGTACTTC. Its translation is CASSNQGSQETQYF.

The CDR3 loop is CASSPGQATNTEAFF. Here the CDR3 DNA reads TGTGCCAGCAGCCCGGGACAGGCTACGAACACTGAAGCTTTCTTT. The chain has TRBV5-4 and TRBJ1-1; 8 positions match TRBD1. CDR3 length: 15 residues. Germline V lookup: CDR1 SGHNT, CDR2 YYREEE (reference sequence). With 4 bases clipped from V and 1 base from J, the junction kept 6 bases outside the gene matches.

V and J are TRBV6-5 and TRBJ2-1, with 11 nucleotides matching TRBD2. V shed 5 bases and J 9 bases; nucleotides not matched to a gene: 9. The CDR3 is made up of 15 amino acids. Germline V lookup: CDR1 MNHEY, CDR2 SVGAGI. Written as DNA, the CDR3 is TGTGCCAGCAGTATCGGACTAGCGGGTATAGTTGAGCAGTTCTTC. The encoded protein is CASSIGLAGIVEQFF.

In its sample, this clone was seen a few times. The genes are TRBV6-1 and TRBJ1-3; D unclear. The CDR3 spans 15 residues. Germline lookup yields CDR1 MNHNS and CDR2 SASEGT. The ends were cut back, 4 bases at V and 0 bases at J, with 10 bases in the middle. The CDR3 nucleotides read TGTGCCAGCAGTGTGACTTATAACTCTGGAAACACCATATATTTT. This translates into CASSVTYNSGNTIYF.

In its sample, this clone was seen once. The DNA for the CDR3 is TGTGCCAGCAGCTTATGGGGGTCCCAGGCGACTAGCGGGAGCCGCTCCTACAATGAGCAGTTCTTC. Amino acids: CASSLWGSQATSGSRSYNEQFF. This chain connects TRBV7-8 to TRBJ2-1, with TRBD2 matching over 12 bases. Germline-derived CDR1 and CDR2 are SGHVS and FQNEAQ. The CDR3 is 22 residues long. V lost 2 bases to trimming and J lost 0 bases; unmatched junction nucleotides: 17.

The chain employs TRBV2 and TRBJ1-2, with a weak D call TRBD1 (6 bases). V lost 6 bases to trimming and J lost 0 bases, with 11 bases between them. CDR1 is SNHLY and CDR2 is FYNNEI in the germline V gene. The CDR3 has 14 amino acids. CDR3 bases: TGTGCCAGCAGCCTCAGGGGATCTAACTATGGCTACACCTTC. It encodes CASSLRGSNYGYTF.

CDR3 sequence (DNA): TGCGCCAGCAGCCAAGGGACAGGCGTGTACCAAGAGACCCAGTACTTC. Its translation is CASSQGTGVYQETQYF. The V and J genes are TRBV4-3 and TRBJ2-5; the match to TRBD1 covers 7 bases. Germline V gene sequence: CDR1 LGHNA, CDR2 YSLEER. This CDR3 spans 16 amino acids. V was clipped by 1 base and J by 0 bases; unmatched bases: 5.

In its sample, this clone was seen a few times. The chain uses TRBV6-5 and TRBJ1-5; D is ambiguous. Germline-derived CDR1 and CDR2 are MNHEY and SVGAGI. Trimming left V 7 bases short and J 2 bases short, with 12 bases between. This CDR3 contains 14 residues. The CDR3 reads CASTNPGGNQPQHF. CDR3 bases: TGTGCCAGCACCAACCCGGGTGGCAATCAGCCCCAGCATTTT.

As regards this clone: Other DNA sequences within the sample encode an identical CDR3. The chain recombines TRBV5-4 with TRBJ2-5; TRBD2 matches at 14 bases. The CDR3 is made up of 17 amino acids. Unmatched junction bases numbered 10, after V lost 4 bases and J lost 5 bases. The germline CDR1 and CDR2 sequences are SGHNT and YYREEE (reference sequence). This CDR3 reads CASSAGLAGVRGETQYF. For the CDR3, the DNA is TGTGCCAGCAGCGCGGGACTAGCGGGAGTAAGGGGGGAGACCCAGTACTTC.

The chain recombines TRBV15 with TRBJ2-4; 12 nucleotides agree with TRBD2. V gave up 0 bases and J gave up 5 bases; unmatched junction bases: 14. Germline V gene sequence: CDR1 LNHNV, CDR2 YYDKDF (reference sequence). CDR3 length: 20 residues. The CDR3 DNA follows: TGTGCCACCAGCAGAGATCTCCGTCGACTAGCGGGAGATTCTGAAAACATTCAGTACTTC. Residues: CATSRDLRRLAGDSENIQYF.

The chain recombines TRBV6-6 with TRBJ1-2; a weak D match, TRBD1 (5 bases). The V gene's germline CDR1 is MNHNY and CDR2 SVGAGI (reference sequence). There are 13 residues in the CDR3. Trimming left V 7 bases short and J 1 base short, with 10 bases between. CDR3: CASNLDSNYGYTF. DNA for the CDR3: TGTGCCAGCAACTTAGACAGTAACTATGGCTACACCTTC.

The gene calls are TRBV19 and TRBJ2-5; the match to TRBD1 covers 10 bases. V shed 6 bases, J shed 5 bases, and the junction held 6 bases outside the gene matches. The CDR3 is made up of 14 amino acids. Germline V gives CDR1 LNHDA, CDR2 SQIVND (reference sequence). The CDR3 loop is CASRWTGGSETQYF. Written as DNA, the CDR3 is TGTGCCAGTAGGTGGACAGGGGGATCTGAGACCCAGTACTTC.

CDR3 protein: CSVGTPRYTF. DNA of the CDR3: TGCAGCGTTGGAACTCCGCGCTACACCTTC. V is TRBV29-1 and J is TRBJ1-2; D uncertain. The germline V gene has CDR1 SQVTM and CDR2 ANQGSEA. The ends were cut back, 4 bases at V and 9 bases at J, with 9 bases in the middle. The CDR3 spans 10 residues.

The V and J genes are TRBV7-2 and TRBJ2-7; tentatively, D is TRBD2 (6 bases). V lost 1 base and J lost 0, with 13 bases in between. The germline V gene encodes CDR1 SGHTA and CDR2 FQGNSA. This CDR3 has 16 amino acids. CDR3 DNA: TGTGCCAGCAGCTTAGGCGGGACTGTACGCTCCTACGAGCAGTACTTC. It specifies CASSLGGTVRSYEQYF. Drawing the rest from reference TRBV7-2 and TRBJ2-7, the complete variable domain is GAGVSQSPSNKVTEKGKDVELRCDPISGHTALYWYRQSLGQGLEFLIYFQGNSAPDKSGLPSDRFSAERTGGSVSTLTIQRTQQEDSAVYLCASSLGGTVRSYEQYFGPGTRLTVT.

J is TRBJ2-7 and V is TRBV28; 7 nucleotides line up with TRBD1. The germline V gene encodes CDR1 MDHEN and CDR2 SYDVKM. V was clipped by 7 bases and J by 1 base; unmatched bases: 10. The CDR3 covers 15 residues. The CDR3 loop reads CASTGTAQGSYEQYF. The CDR3 nucleotides read TGTGCCAGCACAGGGACAGCACAGGGATCCTACGAGCAGTACTTC.

The V call is TRBV7-8, the J call TRBJ2-7, with TRBD2 matching 12 bases. Germline V gives CDR1 SGHVS, CDR2 FQNEAQ. The CDR3 spans 13 residues. CDR3: CASSLDGLAGFLV. The CDR3 nucleotides are TGTGCCAGCAGCTTAGACGGACTAGCGGGATTTCTCGTC.

This clone was found once. The rearrangement joins TRBV9 to TRBJ1-5; 10 positions agree with TRBD1. V was clipped by 4 bases and J by 3 bases; unmatched bases: 4. From germline, CDR1 is SGDLS and CDR2 YYNGEE. The CDR3 covers 15 residues. The DNA of the CDR3 is TGTGCCAGCAGCCCCGGGACAGGGGTCAATCAGCCCCAGCATTTT. Translating it yields CASSPGTGVNQPQHF.

The V and J genes are TRBV7-2 and TRBJ2-1; 7 positions match TRBD1. Germline CDR1 reads SGHTA; CDR2 reads FQGNSA. The V segment lost 1 base and the J segment 6 bases; nucleotides outside the gene matches: 6. This CDR3 spans 15 amino acids. The DNA of the CDR3 is TGTGCCAGCAGCTTAGTAGCGACAGGGATCAATGAGCAGTTCTTC. Amino acid sequence: CASSLVATGINEQFF.

This chain uses TRBV5-1 with TRBJ2-1, with TRBD1 matching over 8 bases. The V and J ends lost 4 bases and 2 bases, in that order; junction bases with no gene match: 5. Germline V CDR1 and CDR2: SGHRS, YFSETQ. This CDR3 contains 15 residues. The CDR3, as DNA: TGCGCCAGCAGCCTGACAGGGGAGACCTACAATGAGCAGTTCTTC. This sequence encodes CASSLTGETYNEQFF.

The chain joins TRBV14 to TRBJ1-1; maybe TRBD1 (6 bases). Deletions cut 4 bases from V and 4 bases from J, with 13 bases between. Germline V gene data show CDR1 as SGHDN and CDR2 as FVKESK. The CDR3 contains 14 residues. The CDR3 nucleotides are TGTGCCAGCAGCCGGCAGGGGTTAGGCACTGAAGCTTTCTTT. Its protein is CASSRQGLGTEAFF.

This chain links TRBV27 with TRBJ1-6; no reliable D call. The V end was cut by 6 bases, the J end by 10 bases, with 16 bases between. CDR1 and CDR2 (germline): MNHEY, SMNVEV (reference sequence). The CDR3 has 14 amino acids. In DNA form, the CDR3 reads TGTGCCAGCAGCTATATAGGAGATGGGTCACCCCTCCACTTT. It codes for CASSYIGDGSPLHF.